This TCR beta chain is from a study of blood T cell repertoires in COVID-19. Measured with immunoSEQ multiplex PCR; TCRdb has only the in-frame clones, and not every one. There are some 74,000 clones in the sample; approximately 87% occur only once, and 15% to 20% lies in the top ten. Germline lookup yields CDR1 SGHRS and CDR2 YFSETQ. This CDR3 is built from 14 residues. V was pared by 4 bases and J by 6 bases, with 9 bases of the junction left unmatched. V usage is TRBV5-1 and J usage is TRBJ2-7; 8 bases map to TRBD2. This receptor was taken from an elderly woman with acute or convalescent COVID-19. The specimen sequenced was peripheral blood. The CDR3 region has the DNA TGCGCCAGCAGCCAACTAGCGGTAGCTGTCGAGCAGTACTTC. This sequence encodes CASSQLAVAVEQYF.